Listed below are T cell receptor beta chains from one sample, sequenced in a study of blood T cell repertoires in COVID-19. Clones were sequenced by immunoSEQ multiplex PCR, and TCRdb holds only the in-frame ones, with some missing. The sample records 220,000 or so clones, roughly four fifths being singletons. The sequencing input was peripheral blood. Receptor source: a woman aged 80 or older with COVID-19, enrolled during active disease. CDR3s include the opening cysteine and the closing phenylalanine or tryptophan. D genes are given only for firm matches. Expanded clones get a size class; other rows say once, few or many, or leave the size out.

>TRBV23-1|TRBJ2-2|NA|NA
TGCGCCAGCAGTCAGGACAGATTCGCGAACACCGGGGAGCTGTTTTTT
CASSQDRFANTGELFF
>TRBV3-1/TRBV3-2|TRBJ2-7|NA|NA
TGTGCCAGCAGCCAAGCGGGCAGGGCTGGCTACGAGCAGTACTTC
CASSQAGRAGYEQYF
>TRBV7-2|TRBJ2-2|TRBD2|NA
TGTGCCAGCCGGAGCCTAGCGGATAACACCGGGGAGCTGTTTTTT
CASRSLADNTGELFF
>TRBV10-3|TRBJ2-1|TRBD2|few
TGTGCCATCCGGGGGGTTGAGAAGCGCGGCTCCGGCAATGAGCAGTTCTTC
CAIRGVEKRGSGNEQFF
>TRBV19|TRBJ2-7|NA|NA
TGTGCCAGCCGTAGCGGTTCCTACGAGCAGTACTTC
CASRSGSYEQYF
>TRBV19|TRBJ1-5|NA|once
TGTGCCAGTAGGGGCAGCTTCGGTGGGTCTTATCAGCCCCAGCATTTT
CASRGSFGGSYQPQHF
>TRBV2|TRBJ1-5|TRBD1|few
TGTGCCAGAGCCCCCAGAATCAGGGACAGAGGCAATCAGCCCCAGCATTTT
CARAPRIRDRGNQPQHF
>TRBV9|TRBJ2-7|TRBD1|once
TGTGCCAGCAGCGTAGTAAAGTGGGACAGGGGGAACTTC
CASSVVKWDRGNF
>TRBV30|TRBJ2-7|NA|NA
TGTGCCTCTGGCGGGCGAGCCTACGAGCAGTACTTC
CASGGRAYEQYF
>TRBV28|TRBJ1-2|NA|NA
TGTGCCAGCAGCCTCTTACAGGGTGTGAGCTACACCTTC
CASSLLQGVSYTF
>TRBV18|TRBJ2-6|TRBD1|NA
TGTGCCAGCTCACCACCGAACGCCAGGGGGCCTGGGGCCAACGTCCTGACTTTC
CASSPPNARGPGANVLTF
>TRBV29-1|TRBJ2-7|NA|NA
TGCAGCGTTGCGAGGACAGACTACGAGCAGTACTTC
CSVARTDYEQYF
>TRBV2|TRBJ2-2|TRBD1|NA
TGTGCCAGCATCAATACTGATCCCGGGACAGGGGGAACCGGGGAGCTGTTTTTT
CASINTDPGTGGTGELFF
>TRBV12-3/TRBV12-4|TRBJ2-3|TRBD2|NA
TGTGCCAGCAGGACTAGCTCGCATACGCAGTATTTT
CASRTSSHTQYF
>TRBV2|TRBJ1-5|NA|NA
TGTGCCAGCAGCGGACAAATTAGCAATCAGCCCCAGCATTTT
CASSGQISNQPQHF
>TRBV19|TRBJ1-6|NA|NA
TGTGCCACCTCGACAGGCTTCTATAATTCACCCCTCCACTTT
CATSTGFYNSPLHF
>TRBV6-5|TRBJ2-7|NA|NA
TGTGCCAGCAGAGCCAGACAGCCCGCCTACGAGCAGTACTTC
CASRARQPAYEQYF
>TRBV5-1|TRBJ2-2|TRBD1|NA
TGCGCCAGCAGCTTGGAAAACAGGGGGCCCGGGGAGCTGTTTTTT
CASSLENRGPGELFF
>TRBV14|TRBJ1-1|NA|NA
TGTGCCAGCAGCCAGGCCAACGGGGCTGAAGCTTTCTTT
CASSQANGAEAFF
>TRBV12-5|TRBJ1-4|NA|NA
TGTGCTAGTGGACCAGTTGGGGGGGAAGGTGAAAAACTGTTTTTT
CASGPVGGEGEKLFF
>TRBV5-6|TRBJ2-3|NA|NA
TGTGCCAGCAGCTTTGACAGGGAGGTAACAGATACGCAGTATTTT
CASSFDREVTDTQYF
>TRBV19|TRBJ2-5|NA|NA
TGTGCCAGTAGTCCAGGACTTGGCGAGACCCAGTACTTC
CASSPGLGETQYF
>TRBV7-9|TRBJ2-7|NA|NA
TGTGCCAGCAGCTTGACTGGCCCCTACGAGCAGTACTTC
CASSLTGPYEQYF
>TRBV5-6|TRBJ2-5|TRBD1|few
TGTGCCAGCAGCCGGGACAGGGGGCCCCAAGAGACCCAGTACTTC
CASSRDRGPQETQYF
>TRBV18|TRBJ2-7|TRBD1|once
TGTGCCAGCTCAAGGGACAGGATCGTCTACGAGCAGTACTTC
CASSRDRIVYEQYF
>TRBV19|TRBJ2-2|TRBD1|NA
TGTGCCGCCAAAGGACAGGGAAACACCGGGGAGCTGTTTTTT
CAAKGQGNTGELFF
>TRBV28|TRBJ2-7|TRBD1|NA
TGTGCCAGCAGTACCGGACAGGGTATCAACCAGTACTTC
CASSTGQGINQYF
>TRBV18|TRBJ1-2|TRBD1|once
TGTGCCAGCTCACCACGTCGGGACAGCAACTATGGCTACACCTTC
CASSPRRDSNYGYTF
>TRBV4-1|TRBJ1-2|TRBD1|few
TGCGCCAGCAGCCAGGACAGGGGAGGATATGGCTACACCTTC
CASSQDRGGYGYTF
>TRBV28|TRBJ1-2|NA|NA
TGTGCCAGCAGTCTTTTGGGGGCCCCTGTCCTTAACTATGGCTACACCTTC
CASSLLGAPVLNYGYTF
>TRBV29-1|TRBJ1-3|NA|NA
TGCAGCGCCTCCCTTGCAGTCGGAAACACCATATATTTT
CSASLAVGNTIYF
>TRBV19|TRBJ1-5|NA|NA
TGTGCCAGTAGTAACCCCGGGACATTCCCGTTAGGTCAGCCCCAGCATTTT
CASSNPGTFPLGQPQHF
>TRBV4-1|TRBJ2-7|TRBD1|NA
TGCGCCAGCAGCGACGGACAGGGACCCACCTACGAGCAGTACTTC
CASSDGQGPTYEQYF
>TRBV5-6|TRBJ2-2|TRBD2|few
TGTGCCAGCAGCTTTACGGGGGGAAACACCGGGGAGCTGTTTTTT
CASSFTGGNTGELFF
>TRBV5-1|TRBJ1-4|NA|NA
TGCGCCAGCAGCCTCAGTGGTGAAAAACTGTTTTTT
CASSLSGEKLFF